This TCR beta chain came from a study of tumor-infiltrating lymphocytes in primary liver carcinoma. Whole-study findings and limits: Tumor region pairs showed greater overlap than either tumor-adjacent or tumor-blood pairs did. Against blood, tumors held a significantly higher top-250-clone fraction (p = 0.039).

With a constant-region primer, TCR beta cDNA was made from 450 to 500 ng of total RNA. Slightly modified ARM-PCR, run as three nested multiplex PCR rounds, produced the TCR beta libraries. The study ran its first two PCR rounds for nine to eleven cycles each, using TRBV1-TRBV30 forward primers and a C-beta reverse primer. Via MiXCR, TCRdb re-called the multiplex PCR reads, giving one row per CDR3 protein. The sample holds over 100,000 distinct CDR3 sequences; around 70% are singletons and the top ten take over 7.5%. Total RNA and DNA came together from roughly 20-30 mg of bulk tissue without cell sorting. This clonotype was observed a handful of times. Its target is unknown. This may stem from a read error, because a much larger clone lies one nucleotide away. This CDR3 has 15 amino acids. Unmatched junction bases numbered 6, after V lost 3 bases and J lost 2 bases.

Sequencing input: tumor-adjacent normal liver tissue. V is TRBV12-3 or TRBV12-4 and J is TRBJ2-7; TRBD1 agrees at 8 bases. This clonotype was obtained from a woman aged 60 to 75 with primary liver carcinoma and hepatitis B virus infection. The CDR3 loop reads CASSFGQGITYEQYF. The CDR3 DNA is TGTGCCAGCAGTTTTGGACAGGGCATCACCTACGAGCAGTACTTC.